This paragraph covers one TCR beta chain sequence. Its antigen is still unknown. The data are from a study of T cells in narcolepsy. The data were produced by immunoSEQ multiplex PCR, yet TCRdb's version contains in-frame clones alone and is incomplete. The repertoire holds 30,000 or so clones, with roughly four fifths as singletons. Study-level results: Autoreactive clone sequences were missing from some blood memory CD4+ repertoires.

Germline lookup yields CDR1 LNHDA and CDR2 SQIVND (reference sequence). The CDR3 is made up of 15 amino acids. V was cut by 7 bases and J by 3 bases, with 15 bases left in between. The source is a human donor with narcolepsy. The chain has TRBV19 and TRBJ1-4; D possibly corresponds to TRBD1 (5 bases). The material sequenced was CD45RA- memory CD4+ T cells from PBMCs. The CDR3 sequence: CASTTAGGANEKLFF. The CDR3 bases are TGTGCCAGTACCACAGCCGGGGGAGCTAATGAAAAACTGTTTTTT.